A selection of T cell receptor beta chains follows, all from one sample in a study of response to subunit inactivated influenza vaccine. TCRdb re-derived calls from the RT-PCR reads in MiXCR, one entry per CDR3 protein. The sample carries a few hundred thousand distinct CDR3 sequences, over 9% recorded once. In addition, the sample was reused for a study of T cells expressing NK-cell markers.

This specimen consisted of PBMCs from blood, obtained on the day of vaccination. Source of these receptors: a man aged 50-59 years who received an inactivated influenza vaccine. The CDR3 runs from the conserved cysteine through the conserved F or W. A D gene is named only where the DNA matches it firmly. Size values are once, few and many counts, or a class for expanded clones, and some rows have none.

abundance,j_gene,v_gene,d_gene,len,CDR3aa,CDR3nt
few,TRBJ2-3,TRBV20-1,TRBD2,14,CSARVAGNTDTQYF,TGCAGTGCTAGGGTAGCGGGAAACACAGATACGCAGTATTTT
few,TRBJ2-1,TRBV5-6,.,15,CASSPARRAWNEQFF,TGTGCCAGCAGCCCTGCCAGGAGGGCCTGGAATGAGCAGTTCTTC
.,TRBJ2-7,TRBV20-1,.,14,CSASFLVVSREQYF,TGCAGTGCTAGTTTTTTGGTGGTTTCGCGAGAGCAGTACTTC
few,TRBJ2-7,TRBV20-1,.,16,CSATPYGSVTSYEQYF,TGCAGTGCAACCCCCTACGGGAGCGTTACCTCCTACGAGCAGTACTTC
.,TRBJ2-7,TRBV11-2,.,14,CASSFQPGAHEQYF,TGTGCCAGCAGCTTTCAGCCGGGGGCCCACGAGCAGTACTTC
.,TRBJ2-2,TRBV30,TRBD1,15,CAWRTGGTNTGELFF,TGTGCCTGGAGGACAGGGGGGACGAACACCGGGGAGCTGTTTTTT
.,TRBJ2-3,TRBV24-1,TRBD1,14,CATSQGQGTDTQYF,TGTGCCACCAGTCAGGGACAGGGAACAGATACGCAGTATTTT
many,TRBJ2-2,TRBV11-2,TRBD1,19,CASSFLRTGGKSRTGELFF,TGTGCCAGCAGCTTTCTAAGGACAGGGGGCAAATCGAGGACCGGGGAGCTGTTTTTT
few,TRBJ2-5,TRBV12-3/TRBV12-4,TRBD1,16,CASTRLGTGDGETQYF,TGTGCCAGCACCCGCCTCGGGACAGGGGACGGAGAGACCCAGTACTTC
few,TRBJ2-5,TRBV29-1,TRBD1,12,CSVGTGKETQYF,TGCAGCGTCGGGACAGGGAAAGAGACCCAGTACTTC
.,TRBJ1-2,TRBV19,.,13,CASSTVHNYGYTF,TGTGCCAGTAGTACAGTTCACAACTATGGCTACACCTTC
few,TRBJ1-2,TRBV7-9,TRBD1,11,CASSTGEGYTF,TGTGCCAGCAGCACAGGGGAAGGCTACACCTTC
.,TRBJ2-6,TRBV27,.,16,CASSSVRAGGANVLTF,TGTGCCAGCAGTTCGGTGAGGGCGGGAGGGGCCAACGTCCTGACTTTC
few,TRBJ1-4,TRBV5-1,.,14,CASSWIGEGEKLFF,TGCGCCAGCAGCTGGATAGGAGAAGGTGAAAAACTGTTTTTT
few,TRBJ2-3,TRBV11-1,.,13,CASSFDQADTQYF,TGTGCCAGCAGCTTCGACCAGGCAGATACGCAGTATTTT
many,TRBJ2-2,TRBV4-2,.,15,CASSQRGDLSGELFF,TGTGCCAGCAGCCAGAGGGGGGACTTGTCCGGGGAGCTGTTTTTT
few,TRBJ2-2,TRBV2,TRBD2,17,CASRVGTSGIFTGELFF,TGTGCCAGCAGGGTAGGGACTAGCGGGATTTTCACCGGGGAGCTGTTTTTT